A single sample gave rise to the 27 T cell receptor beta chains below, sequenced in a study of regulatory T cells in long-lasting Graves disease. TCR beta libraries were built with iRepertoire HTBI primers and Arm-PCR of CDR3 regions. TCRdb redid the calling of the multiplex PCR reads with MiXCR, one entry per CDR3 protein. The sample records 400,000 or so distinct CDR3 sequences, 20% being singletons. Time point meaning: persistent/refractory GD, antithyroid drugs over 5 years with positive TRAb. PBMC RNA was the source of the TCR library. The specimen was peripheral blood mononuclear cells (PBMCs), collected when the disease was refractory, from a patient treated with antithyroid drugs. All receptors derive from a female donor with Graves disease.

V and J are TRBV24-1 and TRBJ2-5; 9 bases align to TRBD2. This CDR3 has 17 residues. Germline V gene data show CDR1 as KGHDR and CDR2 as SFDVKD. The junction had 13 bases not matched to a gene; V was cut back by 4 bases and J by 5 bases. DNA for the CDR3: TGTGCCACCAGTGACTACTCCGGGACTAGCCCTTGGGAGACCCAGTACTTC. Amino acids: CATSDYSGTSPWETQYF.

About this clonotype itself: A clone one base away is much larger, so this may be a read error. The DNA for the CDR3 is TGTGCCACCAGGCAGGGCTATAGCTACACCTTC. Residues: CATRQGYSYTF. V and J are TRBV24-1 and TRBJ1-2; the D gene is possibly TRBD1 (5 bases). From germline, CDR1 is KGHDR and CDR2 SFDVKD. CDR3 size: 11 residues.

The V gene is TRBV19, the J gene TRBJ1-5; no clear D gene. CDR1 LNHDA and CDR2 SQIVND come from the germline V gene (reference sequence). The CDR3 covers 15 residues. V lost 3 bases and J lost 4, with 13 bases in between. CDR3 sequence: CASSMGPVTNQPQHF. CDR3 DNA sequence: TGTGCCAGTAGTATGGGTCCGGTAACTAATCAGCCCCAGCATTTT.

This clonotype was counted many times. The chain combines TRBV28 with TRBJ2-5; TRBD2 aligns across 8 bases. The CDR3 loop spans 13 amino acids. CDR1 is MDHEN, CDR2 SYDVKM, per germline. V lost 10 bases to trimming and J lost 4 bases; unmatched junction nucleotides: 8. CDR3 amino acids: CATIGGAGETQYF. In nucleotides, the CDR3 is TGTGCCACCATCGGGGGGGCGGGAGAGACCCAGTACTTC.

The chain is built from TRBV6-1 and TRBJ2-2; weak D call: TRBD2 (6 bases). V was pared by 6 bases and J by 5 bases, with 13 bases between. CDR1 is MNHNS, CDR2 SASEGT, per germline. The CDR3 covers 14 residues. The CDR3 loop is CASSEAGKTGELFF. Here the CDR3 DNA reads TGTGCCAGCAGCGAGGCGGGAAAAACCGGGGAGCTGTTTTTT.

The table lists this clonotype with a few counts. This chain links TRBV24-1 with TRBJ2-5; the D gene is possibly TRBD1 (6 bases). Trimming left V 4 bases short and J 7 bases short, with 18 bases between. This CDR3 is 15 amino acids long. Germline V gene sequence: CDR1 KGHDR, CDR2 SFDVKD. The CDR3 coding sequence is TGTGCCACCAGTGACCTAAATCAGGGGTACGGGACCCAGTACTTC. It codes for CATSDLNQGYGTQYF.

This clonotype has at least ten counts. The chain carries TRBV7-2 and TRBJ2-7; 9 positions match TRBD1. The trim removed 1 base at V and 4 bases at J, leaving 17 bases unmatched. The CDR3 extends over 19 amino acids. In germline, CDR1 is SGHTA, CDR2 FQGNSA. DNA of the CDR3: TGTGCCAGCAGCTTAGGTGATGGACAGGGGTGGGGGGGTTTTTACGAGCAGTACTTC. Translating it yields CASSLGDGQGWGGFYEQYF.

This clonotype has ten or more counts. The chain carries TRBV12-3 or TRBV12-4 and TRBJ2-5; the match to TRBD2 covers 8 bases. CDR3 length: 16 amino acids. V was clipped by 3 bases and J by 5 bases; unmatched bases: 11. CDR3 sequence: CASSLEAGGSGETQYF. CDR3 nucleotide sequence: TGTGCCAGCAGTTTGGAGGCGGGAGGATCTGGGGAGACCCAGTACTTC.

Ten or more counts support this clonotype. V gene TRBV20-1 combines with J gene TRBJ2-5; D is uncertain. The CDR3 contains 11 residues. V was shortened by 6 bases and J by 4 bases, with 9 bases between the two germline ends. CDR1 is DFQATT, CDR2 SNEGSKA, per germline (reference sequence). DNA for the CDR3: TGCAGTGCCCAAGGCTCAGAGACCCAGTACTTC. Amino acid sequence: CSAQGSETQYF.

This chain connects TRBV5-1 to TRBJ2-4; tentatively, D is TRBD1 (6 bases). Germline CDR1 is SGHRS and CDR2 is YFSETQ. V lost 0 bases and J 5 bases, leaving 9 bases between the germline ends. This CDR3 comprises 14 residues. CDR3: CASSLVGGQNIQYF. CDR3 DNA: TGCGCCAGCAGCTTGGTTGGGGGCCAAAACATTCAGTACTTC. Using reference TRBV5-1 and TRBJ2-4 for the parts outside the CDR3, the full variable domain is KAGVTQTPRYLIKTRGQQVTLSCSPISGHRSVSWYQQTPGQGLQFLFEYFSETQRNKGNFPGRFSGRQFSNSRSEMNVSTLELGDSALYLCASSLVGGQNIQYFGAGTRLSVL.

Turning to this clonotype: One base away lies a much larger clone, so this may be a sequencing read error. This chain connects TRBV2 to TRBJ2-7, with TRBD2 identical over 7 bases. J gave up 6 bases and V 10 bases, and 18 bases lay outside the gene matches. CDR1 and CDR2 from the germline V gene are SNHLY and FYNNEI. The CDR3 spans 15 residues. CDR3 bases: TGTGCCAACCAACCAGCTGAAGCGGGGCTCGGCGAGCAGTACTTC. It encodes CANQPAEAGLGEQYF.

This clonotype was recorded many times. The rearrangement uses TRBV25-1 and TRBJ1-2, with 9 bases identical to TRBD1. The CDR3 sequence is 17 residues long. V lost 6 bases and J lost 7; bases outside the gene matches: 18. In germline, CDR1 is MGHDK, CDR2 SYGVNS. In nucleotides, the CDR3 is TGTGCCAGCAGCGGCACCGGGACAGGGACTACTTTTGGTGGCTACACCTTC. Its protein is CASSGTGTGTTFGGYTF.

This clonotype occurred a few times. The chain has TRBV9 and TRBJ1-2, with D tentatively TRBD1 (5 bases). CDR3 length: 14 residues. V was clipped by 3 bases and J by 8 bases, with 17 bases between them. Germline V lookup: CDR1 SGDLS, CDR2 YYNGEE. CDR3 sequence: CASSGGGVPIGYTF. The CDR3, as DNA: TGTGCCAGCAGCGGCGGGGGAGTACCTATCGGCTACACCTTC.

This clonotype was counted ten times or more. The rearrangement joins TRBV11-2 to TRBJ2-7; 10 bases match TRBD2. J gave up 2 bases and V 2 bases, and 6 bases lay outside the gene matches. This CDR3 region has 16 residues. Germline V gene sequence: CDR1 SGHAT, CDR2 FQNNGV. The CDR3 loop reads CASSLSGTSVTYEQYF. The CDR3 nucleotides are TGTGCCAGCAGCTTATCGGGGACTAGCGTAACCTACGAGCAGTACTTC.

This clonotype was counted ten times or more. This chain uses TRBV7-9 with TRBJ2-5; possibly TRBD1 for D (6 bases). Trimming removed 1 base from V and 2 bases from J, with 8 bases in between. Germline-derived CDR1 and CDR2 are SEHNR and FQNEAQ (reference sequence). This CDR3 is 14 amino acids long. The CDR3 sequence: CASSLVQGQETQYF. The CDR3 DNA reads TGTGCCAGCAGCTTAGTCCAGGGGCAAGAGACCCAGTACTTC.

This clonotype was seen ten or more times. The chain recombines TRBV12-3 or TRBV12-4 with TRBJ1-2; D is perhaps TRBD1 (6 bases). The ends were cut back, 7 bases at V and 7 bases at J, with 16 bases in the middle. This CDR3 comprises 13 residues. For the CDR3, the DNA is TGTGCCAGCACTACTGGGGGGGCCGGTGGCTACACCTTC. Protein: CASTTGGAGGYTF.

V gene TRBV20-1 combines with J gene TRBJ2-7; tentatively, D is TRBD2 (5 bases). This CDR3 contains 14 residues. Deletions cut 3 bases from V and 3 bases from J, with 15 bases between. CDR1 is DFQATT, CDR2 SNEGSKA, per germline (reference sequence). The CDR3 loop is CSARDPTGNYEQYF. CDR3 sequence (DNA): TGCAGTGCTAGGGACCCGACGGGAAACTACGAGCAGTACTTC.

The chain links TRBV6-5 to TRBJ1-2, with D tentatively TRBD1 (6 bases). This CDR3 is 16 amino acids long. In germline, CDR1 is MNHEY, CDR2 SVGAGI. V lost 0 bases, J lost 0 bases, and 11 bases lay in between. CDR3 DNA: TGTGCCAGCAGTTACTCGGGAGGGGGGTCTAACTATGGCTACACCTTC. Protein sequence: CASSYSGGGSNYGYTF.

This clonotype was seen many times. CDR3 DNA: TGTGCCAGCAAAATAGACAGGGCTGGCTACACCTTC. Its translation is CASKIDRAGYTF. The V gene is TRBV12-3 or TRBV12-4, the J gene TRBJ1-2; 7 bases map to TRBD1. The CDR3 is 12 residues long. Trimming removed 7 bases from V and 7 bases from J; junction bases left unmatched: 6.

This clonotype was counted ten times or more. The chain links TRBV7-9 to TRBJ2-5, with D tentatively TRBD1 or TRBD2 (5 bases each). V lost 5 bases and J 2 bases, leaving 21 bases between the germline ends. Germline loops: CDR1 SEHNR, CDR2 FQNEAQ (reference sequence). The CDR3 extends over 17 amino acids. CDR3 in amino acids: CASSPRGREGLQETQYF. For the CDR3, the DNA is TGTGCCAGCAGCCCGAGAGGGCGAGAGGGGCTACAAGAGACCCAGTACTTC.

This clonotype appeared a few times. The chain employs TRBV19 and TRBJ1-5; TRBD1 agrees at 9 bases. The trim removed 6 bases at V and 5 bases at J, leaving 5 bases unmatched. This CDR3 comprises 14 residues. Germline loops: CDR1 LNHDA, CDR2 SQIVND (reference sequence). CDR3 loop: CASRRTGVDQPQHF. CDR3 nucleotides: TGTGCCAGTAGACGGACAGGGGTCGATCAGCCCCAGCATTTT.

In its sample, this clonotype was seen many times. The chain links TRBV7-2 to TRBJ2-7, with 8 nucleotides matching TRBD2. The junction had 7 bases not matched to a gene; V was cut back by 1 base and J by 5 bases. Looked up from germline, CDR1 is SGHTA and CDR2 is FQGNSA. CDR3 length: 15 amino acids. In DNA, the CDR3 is TGTGCCAGCAGCTTAGACAGCGGGAGCAGGAACGAGCAGTACTTC. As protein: CASSLDSGSRNEQYF. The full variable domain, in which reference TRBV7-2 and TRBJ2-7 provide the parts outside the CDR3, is GAGVSQSPSNKVTEKGKDVELRCDPISGHTALYWYRQSLGQGLEFLIYFQGNSAPDKSGLPSDRFSAERTGGSVSTLTIQRTQQEDSAVYLCASSLDSGSRNEQYFGPGTRLTVT.

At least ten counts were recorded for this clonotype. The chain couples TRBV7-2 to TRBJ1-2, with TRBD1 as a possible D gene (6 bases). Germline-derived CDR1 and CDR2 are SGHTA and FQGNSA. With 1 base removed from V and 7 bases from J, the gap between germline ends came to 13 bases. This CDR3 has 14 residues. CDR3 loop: CASSLGARGSGYTF. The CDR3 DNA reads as TGTGCCAGCAGCTTAGGGGCCAGGGGTAGTGGCTACACCTTC.

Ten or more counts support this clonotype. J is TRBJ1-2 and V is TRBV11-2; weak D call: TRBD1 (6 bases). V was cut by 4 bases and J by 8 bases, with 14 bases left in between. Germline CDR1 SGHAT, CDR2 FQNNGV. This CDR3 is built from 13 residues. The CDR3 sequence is CASSSTGFGGYTF. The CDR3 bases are TGTGCCAGCAGCTCTACAGGGTTTGGAGGCTACACCTTC.

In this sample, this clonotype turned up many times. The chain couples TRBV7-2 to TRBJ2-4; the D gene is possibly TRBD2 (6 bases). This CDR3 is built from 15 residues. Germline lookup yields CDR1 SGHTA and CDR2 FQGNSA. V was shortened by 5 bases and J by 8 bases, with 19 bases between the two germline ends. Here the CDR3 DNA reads TGTGCCAGCAGCCCAGCGGGTGAGCGGCGGGACATTCAGTACTTC. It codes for CASSPAGERRDIQYF.

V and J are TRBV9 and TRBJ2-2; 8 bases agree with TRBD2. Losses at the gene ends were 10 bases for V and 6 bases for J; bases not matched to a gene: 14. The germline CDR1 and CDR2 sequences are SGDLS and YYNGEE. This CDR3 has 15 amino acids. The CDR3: CAPGPGLGTSGELFF. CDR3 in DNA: TGTGCCCCCGGACCGGGACTAGGAACGTCCGGGGAGCTGTTTTTT.

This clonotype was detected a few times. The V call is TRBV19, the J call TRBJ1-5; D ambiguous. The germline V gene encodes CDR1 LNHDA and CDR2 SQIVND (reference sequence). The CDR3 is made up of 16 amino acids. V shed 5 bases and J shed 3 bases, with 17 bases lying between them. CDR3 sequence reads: CASSPLLLGNNQPQHF. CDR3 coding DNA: TGTGCCAGTAGTCCCCTCCTTTTGGGGAACAATCAGCCCCAGCATTTT.